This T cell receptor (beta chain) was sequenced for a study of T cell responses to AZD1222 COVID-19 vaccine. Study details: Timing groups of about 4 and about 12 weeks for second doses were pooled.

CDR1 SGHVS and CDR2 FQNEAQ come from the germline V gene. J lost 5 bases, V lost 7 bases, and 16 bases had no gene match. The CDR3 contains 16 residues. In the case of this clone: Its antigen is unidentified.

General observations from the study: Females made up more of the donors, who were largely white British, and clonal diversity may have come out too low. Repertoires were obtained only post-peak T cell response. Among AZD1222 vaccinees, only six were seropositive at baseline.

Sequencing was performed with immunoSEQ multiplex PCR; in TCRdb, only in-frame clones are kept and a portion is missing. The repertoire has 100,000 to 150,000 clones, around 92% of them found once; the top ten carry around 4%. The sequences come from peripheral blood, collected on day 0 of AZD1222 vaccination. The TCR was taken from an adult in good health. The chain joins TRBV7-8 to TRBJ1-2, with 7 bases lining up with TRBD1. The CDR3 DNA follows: TGTGCCAGCACCCCTAGTCAGGGGGGGGTGGGATATGGCTACACCTTC. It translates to CASTPSQGGVGYGYTF.